This T cell receptor (beta chain) was documented in a study of CXCR4 blockade with PD-1 therapy in pancreatic cancer (dated by TCRdb to between 2018 and 2020). Some background on the complete study: The study analyzed resected pancreatic ductal adenocarcinoma using multiplex immunohistochemistry and TCRbeta immunosequencing, along with ex vivo slice culture to test PD-1 and CXCR4 blockade. Two geographically distinct regions were TCR-sequenced from each of roughly 6 tumors to assess intratumoral heterogeneity.

Extracted DNA was used for immunosequencing of TCRbeta CDR3 regions with the immunoSEQ Assay at Adaptive Biotechnologies. As for how the authors treated the data: To quantify the absolute abundance of each unique TCRbeta CDR3, sequences were collapsed and filtered. Clonality, calculated using only productive in-frame rearrangements, was defined as 1 minus Pielou's evenness. Regional overlap was evaluated by tracking the top 100 nucleotide rearrangements across paired samples, and paired versus unrelated samples were compared using the Morisita index. Convergence of nucleotide rearrangements onto identical amino acid sequences was assessed with the immunoSEQ Rearrangement Details tool. The source is immuneACCESS, and TCRdb retained only in-frame sequences with V and J called. Part of the clones is not carried over; for the studies checked, unresolved V genes explain less than half of this, and the remainder is unexplained. The V and J calls and clone size are taken from that table; D and trimming were inferred from the DNA. In all, the sample holds under 3,000 clones, and less than 45% of those were seen once. About 15% of the sample lies in the top ten.

By how much of the sample it makes up, this clone is large (0.1 to 1%). Its antigen is not yet known. Qualities for individual bases were not recorded, and no much larger clone is one base off. The patients who supplied the archived tumor blocks had received no neoadjuvant therapy before resection. In the preserved-tissue arm, the study used around 33 surgical resection samples taken from 25 or so pancreatic ductal adenocarcinoma patients who had not previously been treated. DNA for the resection arm was extracted from ten 5-micron curls of FFPE tumor lying next to the multiplex immunohistochemistry slide. From a lookup of the germline V gene, CDR1 and CDR2 are SQVTM and ANQGSEA. V loses 4 bases, J loses 10 bases, and the germline ends lie 13 bases apart. The CDR3 measures 12 amino acids from cysteine to phenylalanine. The CDR3 DNA has 36 bases and is translated from base 1. The study at large found these results: Tumors showed clonal expansion, with mean productive clonality about 0.14 versus 0.054 in healthy blood, but clonality did not correlate with survival. Because only TCRbeta chains were sequenced, true antigen-specificity overlap among the convergent dominant clones remained unconfirmed, awaiting paired alpha-beta single-cell sequencing. The frequency of each amino acid clone correlated strongly with the number of distinct nucleotide rearrangements encoding that clone, suggesting convergent selection driven by common tumor antigens.

This clonotype originated in a human donor with pancreatic ductal adenocarcinoma. Sequenced material: tumor tissue. This chain joins TRBV29-1 to TRBJ1-4, with the D segment identity uncertain. The CDR3 here reads CSVGVGLGKLFF. The nucleotides are TGCAGCGTTGGGGTCGGGCTAGGAAAACTGTTTTTT.